The 10 T cell receptor beta chains given below trace back to one sample, sequenced in a study of T cells in Graves' hyperthyroidism and ophthalmopathy. RNA transcripts provided the source from which TCR beta CDR3 regions were amplified. An initial round of RT-PCR targeting the TCR CDR3 relied on the HTBI primer set. TCRdb used MiXCR to reprocess the multiplex PCR reads, holding one entry per CDR3 protein. Of over 550,000 distinct CDR3 sequences in the sample, about a sixth were seen once. The sample consisted of blood. Source of these receptors: a woman aged 18-29 years with Graves' hyperthyroidism.

The chain has TRBV29-1 and TRBJ2-5, with 11 bases identical to TRBD2. There are 16 residues in the CDR3. Germline V CDR1 and CDR2: SQVTM, ANQGSEA. Germline trimming cut 7 bases from V and 4 bases from J; bases unmatched to any gene: 14. The CDR3 DNA follows: TGCAGCGCCAGACCAGAACTAGCGGGAGTTATAGAGACCCAGTACTTC. Its protein product is CSARPELAGVIETQYF.

This clonotype was picked up many times. The V and J genes are TRBV6-1 and TRBJ2-7; maybe TRBD1 (5 bases). V was trimmed by 6 bases and J by 2 bases, leaving 20 bases between them. This CDR3 has 16 amino acids. The germline V gene has CDR1 MNHNS and CDR2 SASEGT. Written as DNA, the CDR3 is TGTGCCAGCAGGAACACCTTGGTCAGGGCAGCCTACGAGCAGTACTTC. The encoded protein is CASRNTLVRAAYEQYF.

The chain links TRBV6-2 or TRBV6-3 to TRBJ2-2, with 7 bases matching TRBD1. Germline assignment: CDR1 MNHEY and CDR2 SVGEGT. V lost 6 bases to trimming and J lost 0 bases; unmatched junction nucleotides: 4. The CDR3 spans 15 residues. The CDR3 here is CASRPGQTNTGELFF. The CDR3 bases are TGTGCCAGCAGGCCGGGACAGACGAACACCGGGGAGCTGTTTTTT.

The table lists this clonotype with a few counts. The chain employs TRBV7-8 and TRBJ2-1, with 8 bases fitting TRBD2. J gave up 6 bases and V 5 bases, and 9 bases lay outside the gene matches. Germline V gene lookup returns CDR1 SGHVS and CDR2 FQNEAQ. CDR3 length: 15 residues. The CDR3 region is CASSEAKRGSNEQFF. The CDR3, as DNA: TGTGCCAGCAGCGAGGCTAAGCGGGGGTCCAATGAGCAGTTCTTC. The variable domain in full, with the rest retrieved from reference TRBV7-8 and TRBJ2-1, is GAGVSQSPRYKVAKRGQDVALRCDPISGHVSLFWYQQALGQGPEFLTYFQNEAQLDKSGLPSDRFFAERPEGSVSTLKIQRTQQEDSAVYLCASSEAKRGSNEQFFGPGTRLTVL.

This clonotype has a handful of counts. The CDR3 is CASSDWVSGVETQYF. The CDR3 coding sequence is TGTGCCAGCTCCGATTGGGTTTCAGGGGTCGAGACCCAGTACTTC. The chain combines TRBV3-1 with TRBJ2-5, with D perhaps matching TRBD1 (6 bases). Trimming cost V 8 bases and J 5 bases, with 21 bases left between them. Germline V lookup: CDR1 LGHDT, CDR2 YNNKEL (reference sequence). The CDR3 is 15 residues long.

The rearrangement links TRBV3-1 to TRBJ2-7; TRBD1 aligns across 12 bases. The CDR3 has 15 amino acids. The ends lost 4 bases at V and 3 bases at J; junction bases unmatched: 4. Germline CDR1 reads LGHDT; CDR2 reads YNNKEL (reference sequence). This CDR3 is CASSPRDRGHYEQYF. The CDR3 DNA sequence: TGTGCCAGCAGCCCACGGGACAGGGGGCACTACGAGCAGTACTTC.

This clonotype has more than one count but fewer than ten. This chain connects TRBV6-1 to TRBJ1-3, with D tentatively TRBD1 (6 bases). Trimming removed 5 bases from V and 4 bases from J, with 27 bases in between. The CDR3 contains 19 residues. Germline V gene lookup returns CDR1 MNHNS and CDR2 SASEGT. CDR3 in amino acids: CASSPLSGGQQIIGNTIYF. The CDR3 DNA reads as TGTGCCAGCAGTCCCCTCTCAGGAGGACAGCAAATTATAGGAAACACCATATATTTT.

The sample holds many counts of this clonotype. The CDR3 spells CASTSAWLAGGPGNEQFF. Here the CDR3 DNA reads TGTGCCAGCACGTCTGCTTGGCTAGCGGGAGGGCCTGGGAATGAGCAGTTCTTC. The rearrangement uses TRBV2 and TRBJ2-1, with 12 bases lining up with TRBD2. This CDR3 has 18 residues. Trimming cost V 7 bases and J 7 bases; bases outside gene matches: 17. The germline gives CDR1 SNHLY, CDR2 FYNNEI.

This clonotype was counted many times. This chain links TRBV7-2 with TRBJ2-3; TRBD2 matches at 8 bases. The V and J ends lost 8 bases and 5 bases, in that order; junction bases with no gene match: 6. The CDR3 spans 13 residues. Germline CDR1 and CDR2: SGHTA and FQGNSA. CDR3 protein: CASRSGIRDTQYF. For the CDR3, the DNA is TGTGCCAGCCGTAGCGGGATCAGAGATACGCAGTATTTT.

This chain uses TRBV6-9 with TRBJ1-3; D remains ambiguous. V lost 3 bases and J lost 0, with 12 bases in between. Per germline, CDR1 MNHGY and CDR2 SVAAGI. This CDR3 has 16 residues. The CDR3 coding sequence is TGTGCCAGCAGTTACCTGGACCCTGGCTCTGGAAACACCATATATTTT. Translated: CASSYLDPGSGNTIYF.